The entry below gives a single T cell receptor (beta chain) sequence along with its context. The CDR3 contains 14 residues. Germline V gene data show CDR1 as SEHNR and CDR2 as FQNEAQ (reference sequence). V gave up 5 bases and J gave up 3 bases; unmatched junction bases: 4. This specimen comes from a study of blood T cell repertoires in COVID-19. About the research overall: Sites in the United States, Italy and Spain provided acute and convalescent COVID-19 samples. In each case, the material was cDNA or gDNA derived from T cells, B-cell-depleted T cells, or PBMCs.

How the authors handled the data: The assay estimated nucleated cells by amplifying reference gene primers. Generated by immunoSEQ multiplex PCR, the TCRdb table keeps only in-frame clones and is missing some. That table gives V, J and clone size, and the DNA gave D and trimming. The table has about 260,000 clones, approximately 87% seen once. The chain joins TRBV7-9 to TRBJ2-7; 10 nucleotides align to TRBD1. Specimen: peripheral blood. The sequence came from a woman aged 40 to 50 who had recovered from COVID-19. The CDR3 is CASSARDRGYEQYF. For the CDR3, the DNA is TGTGCCAGCAGCGCCCGGGACAGGGGCTACGAGCAGTACTTC.